This TCR beta chain was identified in a study of shared clonotypes between healthy human individuals. The protocol was immunoSEQ multiplex PCR, while the TCRdb copy is restricted to in-frame clones and leaves out a portion. The sample consists of around 530,000 clones, just over 75% of them appearing once. V was shortened by 4 bases and J by 7 bases, with 17 bases between the two germline ends. CDR3 size: 15 residues. Germline CDR1 and CDR2: ENHRY and SYGVKD. The chain employs TRBV10-3 and TRBJ1-3, with TRBD1 as a possible D gene (5 bases). This TCR came from a middle-aged woman in good health. Some clones in this sample may be carry-over from other donors' samples. What was sequenced was PBMCs. CDR3 loop: CAISAPGRGVNTIYF. The CDR3 nucleotides read TGTGCCATCAGTGCACCGGGACGCGGTGTGAACACCATATATTTT.